Below, 22 T cell receptor beta chains from the same sample are listed, as sequenced in a study of T cell repertoires in cytomegalovirus infection. TCRdb redid the calling of the reads with MiXCR, one entry per CDR3 protein. The table shows 600,000 to 700,000 distinct CDR3 sequences, with about 33% occurring only once. No cognate antigen is known for these TCRs. Sequencing used cultured PBMCs, obtained from culture after CMV antigen stimulation. The origin of the receptors is a human donor in good health (CMV status not recorded). Some clones in this sample may be carry-over from other donors' samples.

This clonotype was picked up many times. V usage is TRBV7-8 and J usage is TRBJ1-1; no clear D gene. The V end lost 1 base, the J end lost 3 bases, and 15 bases lay between the germline ends. The CDR3 totals 16 residues. Germline V lookup: CDR1 SGHVS, CDR2 FQNEAQ. The CDR3 spells CASSLVGRLTDTEAFF. The DNA of the CDR3 is TGTGCCAGCAGCTTAGTAGGAAGGTTAACGGACACTGAAGCTTTCTTT.

This clonotype was seen a few times. The chain recombines TRBV7-2 with TRBJ2-7; D is perhaps TRBD2 (6 bases). Germline CDR1 and CDR2: SGHTA and FQGNSA. The CDR3 contains 15 residues. V gave up 1 base and J gave up 3 bases, with 13 bases separating them. CDR3 amino acids: CASSLGSQGGYEQYF. The CDR3 region has the DNA TGTGCCAGCAGCTTAGGTTCTCAGGGAGGCTACGAGCAGTACTTC.

This clonotype showed up many times. The chain combines TRBV12-3 or TRBV12-4 with TRBJ2-3; D unresolved. V lost 6 bases and J 2 bases, leaving 6 bases between the germline ends. The CDR3 spans 12 residues. CDR3 coding DNA: TGTGCCAGCAGCCCCACCACAGATACGCAGTATTTT. Its protein is CASSPTTDTQYF.

The chain couples TRBV7-4 to TRBJ1-1; no definite D call. Trimming took off 5 bases at V and 3 bases at J, with 13 bases between the two ends. The CDR3 runs to 14 residues. The germline gives CDR1 SGHVT, CDR2 SQSDAQ. DNA for the CDR3: TGTGCCAGCAGCCCATTGGACCAGTACACTGAAGCTTTCTTT. Protein sequence: CASSPLDQYTEAFF.

This clonotype was seen repeatedly, ten times or more. The chain couples TRBV7-2 to TRBJ2-3, with 8 bases fitting TRBD1. Germline-derived CDR1 and CDR2 are SGHTA and FQGNSA. The CDR3 runs to 15 residues. J gave up 0 bases and V 5 bases, and 4 bases lay outside the gene matches. CDR3 bases: TGTGCCAGCAGCCCCAGACAGGGGAGCACAGATACGCAGTATTTT. Protein product: CASSPRQGSTDTQYF. Together with reference TRBV7-2 and TRBJ2-3, the CDR3 gives the full variable domain: GAGVSQSPSNKVTEKGKDVELRCDPISGHTALYWYRQSLGQGLEFLIYFQGNSAPDKSGLPSDRFSAERTGGSVSTLTIQRTQQEDSAVYLCASSPRQGSTDTQYFGPGTRLTVL.

This clonotype was observed a handful of times. The gene calls are TRBV6-1 and TRBJ2-7; D perhaps matches TRBD2 (5 bases). Trimming removed 5 bases at V and 2 bases at J, with 19 bases between. Germline CDR1 is MNHNS and CDR2 is SASEGT. This CDR3 has 16 amino acids. CDR3 nucleotides: TGTGCCAGCAGTCCACCCCCATTAAGCGGAGCCTACGAGCAGTACTTC. It encodes CASSPPPLSGAYEQYF.

The V and J genes are TRBV7-2 and TRBJ1-3, with D possibly TRBD1 on 5 matching bases. CDR3 size: 14 residues. Trimming shortened V by 4 bases and J by 2 bases, and 9 bases separated the two germline ends. Germline CDR1 reads SGHTA; CDR2 reads FQGNSA. CDR3 DNA sequence: TGTGCCAGCAGCTGGGACGTGGCTGGAAACACCATATATTTT. Its protein product is CASSWDVAGNTIYF.

The V gene is TRBV6-1, the J gene TRBJ1-4; D is perhaps TRBD1 (5 bases). Germline CDR1 reads MNHNS; CDR2 reads SASEGT. The CDR3 is made up of 13 amino acids. Between the trimmed V and J ends, which lost 8 bases and 7 bases, there was a span of 14 bases. The CDR3 sequence is CASGGREAEKLFF. The CDR3, as DNA: TGTGCCAGCGGCGGCAGGGAGGCTGAAAAACTGTTTTTT.

This clonotype has only a few counts. The chain joins TRBV11-2 to TRBJ2-7; 7 bases align to TRBD2. Germline V gene sequence: CDR1 SGHAT, CDR2 FQNNGV. J was trimmed by 0 bases and V by 5 bases; bases with no gene match: 4. This CDR3 is built from 14 residues. The CDR3 region has the DNA TGTGCCAGCAGCCCCGGGACTACCTCCTACGAGCAGTACTTC. Protein product: CASSPGTTSYEQYF.

Comment on this clonotype: This may arise from a read error, as a much more abundant clone is one base away. The chain carries TRBV7-2 and TRBJ1-5, with 10 bases fitting TRBD1. Germline V gene data show CDR1 as SGHTA and CDR2 as FQGNSA. The trim removed 5 bases at V and 7 bases at J, leaving 8 bases unmatched. The CDR3 extends over 15 amino acids. CDR3 protein: CASSATGTGVQPQHF. CDR3 nucleotides: TGTGCCAGCAGCGCTACCGGGACAGGGGTCCAGCCCCAGCATTTT.

V gene TRBV6-5 combines with J gene TRBJ2-1; the match to TRBD2 covers 9 bases. The CDR3 is made up of 16 amino acids. V shed 0 bases and J 5 bases; nucleotides not matched to a gene: 5. The V gene's germline CDR1 is MNHEY and CDR2 SVGAGI. The CDR3 nucleotides read TGTGCCAGCAGTTACTCGGGCGGGAGGGTCCACAATGAGCAGTTCTTC. Translation gives CASSYSGGRVHNEQFF.

The rearrangement links TRBV7-4 to TRBJ1-4, with 7 bases matching TRBD1. Germline assignment: CDR1 SGHVT and CDR2 SQSDAQ. V trimming: 2 bases; J trimming: 7 bases; junction bases outside the gene matches: 10. The CDR3 consists of 16 residues. The CDR3 DNA reads TGTGCCAGCAGCTTATCTTCGGGAGCAGGGGGTGAAAAACTGTTTTTT. Translated, it gives CASSLSSGAGGEKLFF.

The chain links TRBV6-1 to TRBJ2-2, with D maybe TRBD1 (7 bases). The V gene's germline CDR1 is MNHNS and CDR2 SASEGT. The CDR3 spans 14 residues. V lost 7 bases and J 6 bases, leaving 15 bases between the germline ends. In DNA, the CDR3 is TGTGCCAGCATCTCCAGGGGGGAAGCCGGGGAGCTGTTTTTT. Translated: CASISRGEAGELFF.

This clonotype was observed at least ten times. The rearrangement links TRBV7-2 to TRBJ1-6; 10 bases match TRBD1. The CDR3 loop spans 16 amino acids. CDR1 and CDR2 (germline): SGHTA, FQGNSA. With V trimmed by 4 bases and J by 7 bases, 7 bases remained unmatched. The CDR3 DNA follows: TGTGCCAGCAGCTCGGGGACAGGGGCTTTCAATTCACCCCTCCACTTT. It encodes CASSSGTGAFNSPLHF.

Of note for this clonotype: This may arise from a read error, as a much more abundant clone is one base away. This sequence joins TRBV7-8 and TRBJ2-3; D might be TRBD2 (5 bases). Germline CDR1 is SGHVS and CDR2 is FQNEAQ. Trimming removed 4 bases from V and 2 bases from J, with 13 bases in between. CDR3 length: 15 residues. For the CDR3, the DNA is TGTGCCAGCAGCTCGACTATTCGTTTCACAGATACGCAGTATTTT. Protein sequence: CASSSTIRFTDTQYF.

The J gene is TRBJ1-6, the V gene TRBV12-3 or TRBV12-4; TRBD1 agrees at 8 bases. The CDR3 is made up of 18 amino acids. Trimming at V came to 1 base and at J to 7 bases, leaving 12 bases not matched to a gene. Here the CDR3 reads CASSLVGRGLSKNSPLHF. In nucleotides, the CDR3 is TGTGCCAGCAGTTTAGTTGGCAGGGGGCTGTCGAAGAATTCACCCCTCCACTTT.

This clonotype was found a few times. This chain links TRBV6-2 or TRBV6-3 with TRBJ2-5; TRBD2 matches 7 bases. Germline CDR1 reads MNHEY; CDR2 reads SVGEGT. The CDR3 runs 14 residues. Trimming cost V 6 bases and J 5 bases; bases outside gene matches: 9. CDR3: CASRKAGSAETQYF. In DNA, the CDR3 is TGTGCCAGCAGGAAAGCGGGATCGGCGGAGACCCAGTACTTC.

This clonotype was seen a few times. V and J are TRBV7-2 and TRBJ2-7; D is ambiguous. The CDR3 extends over 14 amino acids. Between the trimmed V and J ends, which lost 1 base and 12 bases, there was a span of 19 bases. Looked up from germline, CDR1 is SGHTA and CDR2 is FQGNSA. CDR3 bases: TGTGCCAGCAGCTTAGTGAGACTGAGCGAAAGGCGGTACTTC. It yields the protein CASSLVRLSERRYF.

The genes are TRBV14 and TRBJ2-3; 10 bases align to TRBD1. Germline V gene lookup returns CDR1 SGHDN and CDR2 FVKESK. The CDR3 has 14 residues. V lost 5 bases, J lost 4 bases, and 3 bases stayed unmatched. Here the CDR3 reads CASSTGTGADTQYF. Here the CDR3 DNA reads TGTGCCAGCAGCACGGGGACAGGGGCAGATACGCAGTATTTT.

Only a few counts were recorded for this clonotype. The chain is built from TRBV7-8 and TRBJ2-7; TRBD1 matches 7 bases. The CDR3 sequence is 13 residues long. V shed 0 bases, J shed 4 bases, and the junction held 0 bases outside the gene matches. Germline CDR1 reads SGHVS; CDR2 reads FQNEAQ. CDR3 in amino acids: CASSLAGQYEQYF. The CDR3 DNA sequence: TGTGCCAGCAGCTTAGCGGGACAGTACGAGCAGTACTTC. The full variable domain, rest sourced from reference TRBV7-8 and TRBJ2-7, is GAGVSQSPRYKVAKRGQDVALRCDPISGHVSLFWYQQALGQGPEFLTYFQNEAQLDKSGLPSDRFFAERPEGSVSTLKIQRTQQEDSAVYLCASSLAGQYEQYFGPGTRLTVT.

Only a few counts were recorded for this clonotype. The gene calls are TRBV6-2 or TRBV6-3 and TRBJ2-1, with 7 bases identical to TRBD2. Trimming removed 2 bases from V and 3 bases from J; junction bases left unmatched: 7. This CDR3 region has 16 residues. Germline values: CDR1 MNHEY, CDR2 SVGEGT. The CDR3 spells CASSYSLAVVYNEQFF. The CDR3 DNA sequence: TGTGCCAGCAGTTACAGTCTAGCGGTAGTCTACAATGAGCAGTTCTTC.

This clonotype was detected only a few times. V usage is TRBV7-8 and J usage is TRBJ1-2; no definite D call. The germline V gene encodes CDR1 SGHVS and CDR2 FQNEAQ. The V and J ends lost 1 base and 8 bases respectively, with 11 bases between them. This CDR3 spans 13 amino acids. The CDR3 loop reads CASSLESLRGYTF. CDR3 nucleotides: TGTGCCAGCAGCTTAGAGTCCCTCCGGGGCTACACCTTC.